The rows below give T cell receptor beta chains drawn from one sample of a study of a mutant IDH1 vaccine in newly diagnosed glioma. Profiled with immunoSEQ multiplex PCR; TCRdb holds only in-frame clones, not every one. The sample carries tens of thousands of clones, around three fifths recorded once. No antigen has been identified for these receptors. The sample here was peripheral blood mononuclear cells (PBMCs), taken from a glioma patient whose treatment included an IDH1 peptide vaccine. The source is a man aged 40-50 years with glioma. Some clones in this sample may be carry-over from other donors' samples. CDR3s include the opening cysteine and the closing phenylalanine or tryptophan. Each record gives: clone size, J gene, V gene, D gene, CDR3 DNA, CDR3 protein. D genes are given only for firm matches. Some rows mark clone size as missing; the rest say once, few, many or name a class of expanded clone.

clone size: .; J gene: TRBJ1-1; V gene: TRBV2; D gene: TRBD1; CDR3 DNA: TGTGCCAGCAGTACCTGGGGACAGGGGGCTGTGGACGCTGAAGCTTTCTTT; CDR3 protein: CASSTWGQGAVDAEAFF
clone size: once; J gene: TRBJ2-5; V gene: TRBV4-1; D gene: .; CDR3 DNA: TGCGCCAGCAGCCAAGACCCACAGGGCGGGGAGACCCAGTACTTC; CDR3 protein: CASSQDPQGGETQYF
clone size: .; J gene: TRBJ1-2; V gene: TRBV7-9; D gene: .; CDR3 DNA: TGTGCCAGCAGCTTAGTTGGGGGTAACTATGGCTACACCTTC; CDR3 protein: CASSLVGGNYGYTF
clone size: medium-sized; J gene: TRBJ2-2; V gene: TRBV7-9; D gene: .; CDR3 DNA: TGTGCCAGCAGCGAGGACGGGAACACCGGGGAGCTGTTTTTT; CDR3 protein: CASSEDGNTGELFF
clone size: .; J gene: TRBJ2-3; V gene: TRBV2; D gene: TRBD2; CDR3 DNA: TGTGCCAGCAGTGCACTAGCGGGGGGTAGCACAGATACGCAGTATTTT; CDR3 protein: CASSALAGGSTDTQYF
clone size: .; J gene: TRBJ1-6; V gene: TRBV19; D gene: .; CDR3 DNA: TGTGCCAGTAGTATTGGCGGGGGGTCCCTCCACTTT; CDR3 protein: CASSIGGGSLHF
clone size: .; J gene: TRBJ2-1; V gene: TRBV5-8; D gene: TRBD1; CDR3 DNA: TGTGCCAGCAGCAAACCGGGACAGGGTTACAATGAGCAGTTCTTC; CDR3 protein: CASSKPGQGYNEQFF
clone size: .; J gene: TRBJ2-4; V gene: TRBV30; D gene: .; CDR3 DNA: TGTGCCTGGAGTGGGATAGCCAAAAACATTCAGTACTTC; CDR3 protein: CAWSGIAKNIQYF
clone size: .; J gene: TRBJ1-4; V gene: TRBV30; D gene: .; CDR3 DNA: TGTGCCTTTTCAGGTTCGGGTGAAAAACTGTTTTTT; CDR3 protein: CAFSGSGEKLFF
clone size: .; J gene: TRBJ2-5; V gene: TRBV5-6; D gene: TRBD2; CDR3 DNA: TGTGCCAGCAGGAAGGAGTCCGCGGGGGGACAAGAGACCCAGTACTTC; CDR3 protein: CASRKESAGGQETQYF
clone size: .; J gene: TRBJ1-2; V gene: TRBV18; D gene: TRBD1; CDR3 DNA: TGTGCCAGCTCACCGGTCGGACAGGCCCCCAACTATGGCTACACCTTC; CDR3 protein: CASSPVGQAPNYGYTF